Described below is a single T cell receptor beta chain sequence and its context. Its antigen is unknown. One end of the junction fails to match germline, which may point to a read error. This sample is drawn from a study of identical twins. Overall study findings and caveats: Models underestimated out-of-frame TCR alpha sharing in monozygotic twins.

MiXCR was run by TCRdb on the 5' RACE reads, yielding one entry per CDR3 protein. Of roughly 290,000 distinct CDR3 sequences listed, 7.5% to 9.5% are singletons. CDR1 SNHLY and CDR2 FYNNEI come from the germline V gene. The CDR3 has 14 residues. Another study also made use of these data, one on yellow fever vaccine responses in identical twins.

This chain links TRBV2 with TRBJ2-7; D is possibly TRBD1 (6 bases). This receptor was identified in a young woman in good health. Specimen: CD8+ T cells sorted from blood. The CDR3 nucleotides read TGTGCCAGCATTGGGGGCCGTACCTCCTACGAGCAGCACTTC. It specifies CASIGGRTSYEQHF.